This T cell receptor (beta chain) was documented in a study of shared clonotypes between healthy human individuals. TCRdb keeps only in-frame clones here, not all; method: immunoSEQ multiplex PCR. The repertoire holds millions of clones, with 85% to 95% as singletons. Sequenced: naive CD4+ T cells sorted from blood. Indicated subset: CD45RA+ positively selected. This TCR derives from a man between 18 and 29 years old in good health.

Written as DNA, the CDR3 is TGTGCCAGCAGTCCCGGACACAACACTGAAGCTTTCTTT. The encoded protein is CASSPGHNTEAFF. The rearrangement joins TRBV6-5 to TRBJ1-1; a possible D gene is TRBD1 (5 bases). The germline CDR1 and CDR2 sequences are MNHEY and SVGAGI. The ends were cut back, 5 bases at V and 2 bases at J, with 9 bases in the middle. The CDR3 extends over 13 amino acids.